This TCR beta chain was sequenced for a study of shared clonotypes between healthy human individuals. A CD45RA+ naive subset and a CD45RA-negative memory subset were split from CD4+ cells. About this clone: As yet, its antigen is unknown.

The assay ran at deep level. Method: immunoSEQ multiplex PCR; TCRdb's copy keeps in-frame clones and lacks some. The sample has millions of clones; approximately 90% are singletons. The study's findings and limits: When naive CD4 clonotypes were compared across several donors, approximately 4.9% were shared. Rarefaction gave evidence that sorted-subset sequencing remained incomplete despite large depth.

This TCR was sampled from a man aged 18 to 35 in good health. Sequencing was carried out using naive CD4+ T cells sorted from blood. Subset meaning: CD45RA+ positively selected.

As DNA, the CDR3 is TGTGCCACCACCGGGGGGGTTGATCAGCCCCAGCATTTT. This sequence encodes CATTGGVDQPQHF. The V gene is TRBV19, the J gene TRBJ1-5, with TRBD1 as a possible D gene (5 bases). Germline lookup yields CDR1 LNHDA and CDR2 SQIVND (reference sequence). The CDR3 spans 13 residues. The V gene lost 10 bases and the J gene lost 5 bases, with 15 bases spanning the gap.